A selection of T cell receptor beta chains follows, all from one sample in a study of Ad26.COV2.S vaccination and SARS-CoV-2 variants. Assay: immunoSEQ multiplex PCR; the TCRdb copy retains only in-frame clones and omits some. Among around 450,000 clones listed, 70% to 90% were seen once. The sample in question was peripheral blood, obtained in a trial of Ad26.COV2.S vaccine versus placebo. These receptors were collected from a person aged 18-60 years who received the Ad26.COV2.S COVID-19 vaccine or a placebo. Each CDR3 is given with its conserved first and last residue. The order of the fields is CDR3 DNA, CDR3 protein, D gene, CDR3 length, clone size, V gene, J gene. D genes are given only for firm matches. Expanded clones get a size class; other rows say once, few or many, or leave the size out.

cdr3_nt: TGCAGTGCTAGTCTCCACCTTAGCACAGATACGCAGTATTTT
cdr3_aa: CSASLHLSTDTQYF
d_call: .
cdr3_length: 14
clone_size: .
v_call: TRBV20-1
j_call: TRBJ2-3

cdr3_nt: TGTGCCAGCAGCTTAGCGGCCAGCAATCAGCCCCAGCATTTT
cdr3_aa: CASSLAASNQPQHF
d_call: .
cdr3_length: 14
clone_size: .
v_call: TRBV7-9
j_call: TRBJ1-5

cdr3_nt: TGTGCCAGCAGCGAGATGGTAAGGGCCGGGAACACTGAAGCTTTCTTT
cdr3_aa: CASSEMVRAGNTEAFF
d_call: .
cdr3_length: 16
clone_size: .
v_call: TRBV5-5
j_call: TRBJ1-1

cdr3_nt: TGTGCCAGCAGCCAAGATTGGCGACAGAGAGTCGAGACCCAGTACTTC
cdr3_aa: CASSQDWRQRVETQYF
d_call: .
cdr3_length: 16
clone_size: .
v_call: TRBV3-1/TRBV3-2
j_call: TRBJ2-5

cdr3_nt: TGTGCCAGCAGCTTGGTCCAGGGTGGAAACACCATATATTTT
cdr3_aa: CASSLVQGGNTIYF
d_call: .
cdr3_length: 14
clone_size: .
v_call: TRBV5-6
j_call: TRBJ1-3

cdr3_nt: TGTGCCAGCAGTCCGCTGACGGCATATAGCAATCAGCCCCAGCATTTT
cdr3_aa: CASSPLTAYSNQPQHF
d_call: .
cdr3_length: 16
clone_size: .
v_call: TRBV27
j_call: TRBJ1-5

cdr3_nt: TGTGCCAGCAGCGTAGCTGGGGACGAGCAGTACTTC
cdr3_aa: CASSVAGDEQYF
d_call: .
cdr3_length: 12
clone_size: .
v_call: TRBV9
j_call: TRBJ2-7

cdr3_nt: TGCAGTGCTAGTTACCGGGACAGGGGGCGCGGGCAGTACTTC
cdr3_aa: CSASYRDRGRGQYF
d_call: TRBD1
cdr3_length: 14
clone_size: .
v_call: TRBV20-1
j_call: TRBJ2-7

cdr3_nt: TGTGCCTGGAGTACCTTAAGCCCTAACTATGGCTACACCTTC
cdr3_aa: CAWSTLSPNYGYTF
d_call: .
cdr3_length: 14
clone_size: .
v_call: TRBV30
j_call: TRBJ1-2

cdr3_nt: TGCGCCAGCAGCCGCGTAGGGGATAACTATGGCTACACCTTC
cdr3_aa: CASSRVGDNYGYTF
d_call: .
cdr3_length: 14
clone_size: .
v_call: TRBV4-3
j_call: TRBJ1-2

cdr3_nt: TGTGCCACCAGCAAAGGACAGGGTCTGTGGGCTTTCTTT
cdr3_aa: CATSKGQGLWAFF
d_call: TRBD1
cdr3_length: 13
clone_size: .
v_call: TRBV15
j_call: TRBJ1-1

cdr3_nt: TGTGCCAGCAGCGTTAGTAGTAAAGAGACCCAGTACTTC
cdr3_aa: CASSVSSKETQYF
d_call: .
cdr3_length: 13
clone_size: once
v_call: TRBV9
j_call: TRBJ2-5

cdr3_nt: TGCGCCAGCAGCTTTGTACAGAGGACTAGCGGGGCAACCTACGAGCAGTACTTC
cdr3_aa: CASSFVQRTSGATYEQYF
d_call: TRBD2
cdr3_length: 18
clone_size: .
v_call: TRBV5-1
j_call: TRBJ2-7

cdr3_nt: TGTGCAAGTCGCTTACGGGGGGTAGCGGAGAGATACAATGAGCAGTTCTTC
cdr3_aa: CASRLRGVAERYNEQFF
d_call: .
cdr3_length: 17
clone_size: .
v_call: TRBV12-2
j_call: TRBJ2-1

cdr3_nt: TGTGCCAGCAGTCCCGGACAGTCCTACGAGCAGTACTTC
cdr3_aa: CASSPGQSYEQYF
d_call: .
cdr3_length: 13
clone_size: many
v_call: TRBV28
j_call: TRBJ2-7

cdr3_nt: TGCAGCGTGGCAGACGCTCAGGGGCGTCAGCCCCAGCATTTT
cdr3_aa: CSVADAQGRQPQHF
d_call: .
cdr3_length: 14
clone_size: .
v_call: TRBV29-1
j_call: TRBJ1-5

cdr3_nt: TGTGCCAGCAGTTTTACGACTAGCATCCACAATGAGCAGTTCTTC
cdr3_aa: CASSFTTSIHNEQFF
d_call: TRBD2
cdr3_length: 15
clone_size: .
v_call: TRBV27
j_call: TRBJ2-1

cdr3_nt: TGTGCCAGTAGTATGGGTTCGGAGAGCGAGCAGTACTTC
cdr3_aa: CASSMGSESEQYF
d_call: .
cdr3_length: 13
clone_size: few
v_call: TRBV19
j_call: TRBJ2-7

cdr3_nt: TGCGCCAGCAGCGCCGGGACAGGGGGCAGGAGGCATGGCTACACCTTC
cdr3_aa: CASSAGTGGRRHGYTF
d_call: TRBD1
cdr3_length: 16
clone_size: .
v_call: TRBV5-1
j_call: TRBJ1-2

cdr3_nt: TGTGCCAGCAGTGATCGGGACATCTCCGCGGGCGGTACGCAGTATTTT
cdr3_aa: CASSDRDISAGGTQYF
d_call: .
cdr3_length: 16
clone_size: .
v_call: TRBV2
j_call: TRBJ2-3

cdr3_nt: TGTGCCAGCAGCTTATTTCAACTAGCGAGAAATGAGCAGTTCTTC
cdr3_aa: CASSLFQLARNEQFF
d_call: TRBD2
cdr3_length: 15
clone_size: .
v_call: TRBV11-2
j_call: TRBJ2-1

cdr3_nt: TGTGCCAGCAGTTTATTAGGGACTAGCGGGATTGAGCAGTTCTTC
cdr3_aa: CASSLLGTSGIEQFF
d_call: TRBD2
cdr3_length: 15
clone_size: .
v_call: TRBV27
j_call: TRBJ2-1

cdr3_nt: TGTGCCAGCAGCCACAGCTCTGGAAACACCATATATTTT
cdr3_aa: CASSHSSGNTIYF
d_call: .
cdr3_length: 13
clone_size: .
v_call: TRBV7-9
j_call: TRBJ1-3

cdr3_nt: TGTGCCAGCAGCTCCTATGTCCGGGACAGAGGTTCCGGGGAGCTGTTTTTT
cdr3_aa: CASSSYVRDRGSGELFF
d_call: TRBD1
cdr3_length: 17
clone_size: few
v_call: TRBV7-3
j_call: TRBJ2-2

cdr3_nt: TGTGCCAGCAGCTTAGGGACAAACAATGAGCAGTTCTTC
cdr3_aa: CASSLGTNNEQFF
d_call: .
cdr3_length: 13
clone_size: .
v_call: TRBV11-2
j_call: TRBJ2-1

cdr3_nt: TGTGCCAGCAGCTGGATGACAGAGTCAACTAATGAAAAACTGTTTTTT
cdr3_aa: CASSWMTESTNEKLFF
d_call: .
cdr3_length: 16
clone_size: .
v_call: TRBV7-9
j_call: TRBJ1-4

cdr3_nt: TGCAGTGCTAGTCGGCCGGGGGGAGGTCAGCCCCAGCATTTT
cdr3_aa: CSASRPGGGQPQHF
d_call: .
cdr3_length: 14
clone_size: .
v_call: TRBV20-1
j_call: TRBJ1-5

cdr3_nt: TGTGCCAGCAGGTGGAGCATGGGGACTGAAGCTTTCTTT
cdr3_aa: CASRWSMGTEAFF
d_call: .
cdr3_length: 13
clone_size: .
v_call: TRBV5-5
j_call: TRBJ1-1

cdr3_nt: TGTGCCAGCAGCCAACCACTAGCCTCCCAAGAGACCCAGTACTTC
cdr3_aa: CASSQPLASQETQYF
d_call: .
cdr3_length: 15
clone_size: .
v_call: TRBV4-2
j_call: TRBJ2-5

cdr3_nt: TGTGCCAGCAGTTACTCGTTATGGGAAGGCGAGCAGTTCTTC
cdr3_aa: CASSYSLWEGEQFF
d_call: .
cdr3_length: 14
clone_size: .
v_call: TRBV6-5
j_call: TRBJ2-1

cdr3_nt: TGTGCCAGCAGTGAACTAGCGGGAGGGCCCGGGGAGCTGTTTTTT
cdr3_aa: CASSELAGGPGELFF
d_call: TRBD2
cdr3_length: 15
clone_size: once
v_call: TRBV25-1
j_call: TRBJ2-2

cdr3_nt: TGTGCCAGCAGTCAGAGGACTCACCAAGAGACCCAGTACTTC
cdr3_aa: CASSQRTHQETQYF
d_call: .
cdr3_length: 14
clone_size: .
v_call: TRBV6-2/TRBV6-3
j_call: TRBJ2-5

cdr3_nt: TGTGCCAGCAGCCAAGGGGACAGGGGGTCCCTGGGAGCTTTCTTT
cdr3_aa: CASSQGDRGSLGAFF
d_call: TRBD1
cdr3_length: 15
clone_size: .
v_call: TRBV6-5
j_call: TRBJ1-1

cdr3_nt: TGTGCCTGGAGACAAAAGGGGGGGACAGTGGTCTGGGTAGGCACTGAAGCTTTCTTT
cdr3_aa: CAWRQKGGTVVWVGTEAFF
d_call: TRBD1
cdr3_length: 19
clone_size: .
v_call: TRBV30
j_call: TRBJ1-1

cdr3_nt: TGTGCCACCAGTGATGGGACAGGGGGCCCCACTTTAAGCACAGATACGCAGTATTTT
cdr3_aa: CATSDGTGGPTLSTDTQYF
d_call: TRBD1
cdr3_length: 19
clone_size: .
v_call: TRBV24-1
j_call: TRBJ2-3

cdr3_nt: TGTGCCACCGAGGGCTGGGCAGGGGGCTTCGGGGAGCTGTTTTTT
cdr3_aa: CATEGWAGGFGELFF
d_call: TRBD1
cdr3_length: 15
clone_size: .
v_call: TRBV19
j_call: TRBJ2-2

cdr3_nt: TGTGCCAGCAGCTTGGACGGACAGGGGTTGGAGACCCAGTACTTC
cdr3_aa: CASSLDGQGLETQYF
d_call: TRBD1
cdr3_length: 15
clone_size: .
v_call: TRBV5-4
j_call: TRBJ2-5

cdr3_nt: TGTGCCAGCCCAGGCCAGGGGCGGACAAACACCGGGGAGCTGTTTTTT
cdr3_aa: CASPGQGRTNTGELFF
d_call: .
cdr3_length: 16
clone_size: once
v_call: TRBV7-9
j_call: TRBJ2-2

cdr3_nt: TGCAGTTGGTGGGGGCGCCGGGGCTACACCTTC
cdr3_aa: CSWWGRRGYTF
d_call: .
cdr3_length: 11
clone_size: .
v_call: TRBV20-1
j_call: TRBJ1-2

cdr3_nt: TGTGCCAGCTCACCAAGGGGTGACTCGGCCCAGCATTTT
cdr3_aa: CASSPRGDSAQHF
d_call: .
cdr3_length: 13
clone_size: once
v_call: TRBV18
j_call: TRBJ1-5

cdr3_nt: TGTGCCAGCAGTTTAAAAGAGGGGACAGATACGCAGTATTTT
cdr3_aa: CASSLKEGTDTQYF
d_call: .
cdr3_length: 14
clone_size: few
v_call: TRBV27
j_call: TRBJ2-3

cdr3_nt: TGTGCCAGCAGTTACAATGTGGGAAACAATGAGCAGTTCTTC
cdr3_aa: CASSYNVGNNEQFF
d_call: .
cdr3_length: 14
clone_size: .
v_call: TRBV6-5
j_call: TRBJ2-1

cdr3_nt: TGTGCCAGCTTACCAGCATGGGGCGCGTACGGCTACACCTTC
cdr3_aa: CASLPAWGAYGYTF
d_call: .
cdr3_length: 14
clone_size: .
v_call: TRBV5-6
j_call: TRBJ1-2

cdr3_nt: TGCGCCAGCGGACCGGGACAGCCAGGGGGAAATGGCTACACCTTC
cdr3_aa: CASGPGQPGGNGYTF
d_call: TRBD1
cdr3_length: 15
clone_size: once
v_call: TRBV5-1
j_call: TRBJ1-2

cdr3_nt: TGTGCCAGCAGCAAATGGCTGGTGTACCAAGAGACCCAGTACTTC
cdr3_aa: CASSKWLVYQETQYF
d_call: .
cdr3_length: 15
clone_size: .
v_call: TRBV21-1
j_call: TRBJ2-5

cdr3_nt: TGTGCCAGCAGCCTGGGACTATCCTACGAGCAGTACTTC
cdr3_aa: CASSLGLSYEQYF
d_call: TRBD2
cdr3_length: 13
clone_size: .
v_call: TRBV27
j_call: TRBJ2-7

cdr3_nt: TGCGCCAGCAGCCCGCCGGGTCAAATCTACGAGCAGTACTTC
cdr3_aa: CASSPPGQIYEQYF
d_call: .
cdr3_length: 14
clone_size: .
v_call: TRBV5-1
j_call: TRBJ2-7

cdr3_nt: TGTGCCAGCAGACGCGGGAGGGGTGGAACCGGGGAGCTGTTTTTT
cdr3_aa: CASRRGRGGTGELFF
d_call: TRBD2
cdr3_length: 15
clone_size: .
v_call: TRBV27
j_call: TRBJ2-2

cdr3_nt: TGCGCCAGCAGCTCGCGGGGAACAGGGGACTATGGCTACACCTTC
cdr3_aa: CASSSRGTGDYGYTF
d_call: TRBD1
cdr3_length: 15
clone_size: .
v_call: TRBV5-1
j_call: TRBJ1-2